There are a few counts of the clone carrying this TCR beta chain. Its specificity is not known. The source of the sample is a study of immune heterogeneity within non-small cell lung tumors. Study-wide findings and caveats: Local clonality of T cells correlated moderately yet significantly with local tumor mutational burden (R about 0.34).

This CDR3 spans 14 amino acids. The V gene's germline CDR1 is DFQATT and CDR2 SNEGSKA (reference sequence). The V end lost 4 bases, the J end lost 1 base, and 10 bases lay between the germline ends. Amplification of the TCR beta CDR3 was achieved through multiplex PCR with 32 V and 13 J primers. TCRdb re-derived calls from the multiplex PCR reads in MiXCR, one entry per CDR3 protein. In the table there are over 9,000 distinct CDR3 sequences, roughly 26% of which are singletons. At around 600 ng per sample, bulk tumor genomic DNA provided the template. Biopsies that were spaced far apart were taken, several per primary tumor, during surgery. Newly diagnosed with untreated non-small cell lung cancer, the patients underwent curative surgery.

The receptor was isolated from a man in his forties or fifties with non-small cell lung cancer. The material sequenced was lung tumor tissue. V and J are TRBV20-1 and TRBJ2-2, with D possibly TRBD1 on 5 matching bases. The CDR3 region is CSATDSRNTGELFF. The CDR3 DNA reads as TGCAGTGCTACCGACAGCCGGAACACCGGGGAGCTGTTTTTT.